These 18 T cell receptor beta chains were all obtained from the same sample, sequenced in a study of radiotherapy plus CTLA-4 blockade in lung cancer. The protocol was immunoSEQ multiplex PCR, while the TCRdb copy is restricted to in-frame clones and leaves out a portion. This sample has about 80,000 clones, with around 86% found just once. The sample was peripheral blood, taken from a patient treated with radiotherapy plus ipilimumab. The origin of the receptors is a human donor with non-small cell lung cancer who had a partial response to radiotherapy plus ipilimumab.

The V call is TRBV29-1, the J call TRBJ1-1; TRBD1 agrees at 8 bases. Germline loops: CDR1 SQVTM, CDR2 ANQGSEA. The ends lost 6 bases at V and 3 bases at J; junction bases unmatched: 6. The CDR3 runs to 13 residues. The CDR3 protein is CSVVGQGHTEAFF. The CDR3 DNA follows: TGCAGCGTGGTCGGACAGGGTCACACTGAAGCTTTCTTT.

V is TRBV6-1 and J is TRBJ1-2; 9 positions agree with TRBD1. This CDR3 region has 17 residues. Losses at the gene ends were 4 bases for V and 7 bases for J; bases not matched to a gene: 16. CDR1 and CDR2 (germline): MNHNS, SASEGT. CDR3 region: CASSVTFGTGSSAGYTF. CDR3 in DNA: TGTGCCAGCAGTGTCACCTTCGGGACAGGGAGCTCAGCTGGCTACACCTTC.

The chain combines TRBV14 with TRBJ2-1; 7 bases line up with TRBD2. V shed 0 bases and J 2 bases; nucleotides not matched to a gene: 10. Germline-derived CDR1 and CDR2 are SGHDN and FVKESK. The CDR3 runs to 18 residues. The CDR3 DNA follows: TGTGCCAGCAGCCAAGATTGGCTAGCGGTTACCCCCTACAATGAGCAGTTCTTC. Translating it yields CASSQDWLAVTPYNEQFF.

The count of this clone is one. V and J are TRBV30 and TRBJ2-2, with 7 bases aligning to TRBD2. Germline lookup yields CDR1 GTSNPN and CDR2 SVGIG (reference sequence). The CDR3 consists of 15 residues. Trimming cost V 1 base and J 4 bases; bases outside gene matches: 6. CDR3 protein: CAWSEGGRGTGELFF. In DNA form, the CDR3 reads TGTGCCTGGAGTGAGGGCGGGAGAGGCACCGGGGAGCTGTTTTTT. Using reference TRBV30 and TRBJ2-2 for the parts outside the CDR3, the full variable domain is SQTIHQWPATLVQPVGSPLSLECTVEGTSNPNLYWYRQAAGRGLQLLFYSVGIGQISSEVPQNLSASRPQDRQFILSSKKLLLSDSGFYLCAWSEGGRGTGELFFGEGSRLTVL.

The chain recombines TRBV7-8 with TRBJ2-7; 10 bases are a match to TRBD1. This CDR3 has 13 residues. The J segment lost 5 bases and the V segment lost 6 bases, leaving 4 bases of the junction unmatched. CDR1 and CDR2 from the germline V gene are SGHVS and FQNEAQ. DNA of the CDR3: TGTGCCAGCAGTCGGGACAGGGGCCACGAGCAGTACTTC. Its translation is CASSRDRGHEQYF.

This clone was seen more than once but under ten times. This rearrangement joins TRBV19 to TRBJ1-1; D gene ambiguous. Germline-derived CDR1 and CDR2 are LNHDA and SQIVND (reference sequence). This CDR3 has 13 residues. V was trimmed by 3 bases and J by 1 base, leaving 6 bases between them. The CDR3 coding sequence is TGTGCCAGTAGTATGTCTTGGAACACTGAAGCTTTCTTT. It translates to CASSMSWNTEAFF.

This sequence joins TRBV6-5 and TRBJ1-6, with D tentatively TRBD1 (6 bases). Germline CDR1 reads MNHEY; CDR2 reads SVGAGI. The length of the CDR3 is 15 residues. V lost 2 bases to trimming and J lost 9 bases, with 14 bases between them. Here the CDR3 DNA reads TGTGCCAGCAGTTACGCAGCGGGAGGGGGTTCACCCCTCCACTTT. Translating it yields CASSYAAGGGSPLHF.

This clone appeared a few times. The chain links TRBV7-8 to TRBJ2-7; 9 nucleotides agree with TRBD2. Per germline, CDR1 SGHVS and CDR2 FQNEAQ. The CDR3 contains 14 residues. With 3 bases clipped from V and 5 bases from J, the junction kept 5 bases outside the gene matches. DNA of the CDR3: TGTGCCAGCAGCTTGCGGGAGGGCCGGAACGAGCAGTACTTC. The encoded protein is CASSLREGRNEQYF.

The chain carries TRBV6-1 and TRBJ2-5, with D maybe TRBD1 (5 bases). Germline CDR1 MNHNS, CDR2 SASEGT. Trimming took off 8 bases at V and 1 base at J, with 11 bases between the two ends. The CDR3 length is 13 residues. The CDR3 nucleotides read TGTGCCAGCCGACGACAGCTCCAAGAGACCCAGTACTTC. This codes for CASRRQLQETQYF.

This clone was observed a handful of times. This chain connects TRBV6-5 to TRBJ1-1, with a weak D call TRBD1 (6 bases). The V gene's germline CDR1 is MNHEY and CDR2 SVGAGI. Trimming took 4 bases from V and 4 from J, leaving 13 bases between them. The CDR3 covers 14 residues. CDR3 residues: CASSWGGGGTEAFF. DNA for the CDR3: TGTGCCAGCAGTTGGGGAGGGGGAGGCACTGAAGCTTTCTTT.

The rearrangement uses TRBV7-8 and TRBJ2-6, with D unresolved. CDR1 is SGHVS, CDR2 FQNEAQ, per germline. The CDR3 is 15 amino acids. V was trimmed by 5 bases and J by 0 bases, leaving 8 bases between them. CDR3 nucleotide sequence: TGTGCCAGCAGCCGAGACTCCTCTGGGGCCAACGTCCTGACTTTC. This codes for CASSRDSSGANVLTF.

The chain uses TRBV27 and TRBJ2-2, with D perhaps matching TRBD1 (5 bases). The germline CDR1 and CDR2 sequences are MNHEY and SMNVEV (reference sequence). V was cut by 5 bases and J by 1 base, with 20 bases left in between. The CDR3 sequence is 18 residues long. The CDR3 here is CASSLTPDDSKNTGELFF. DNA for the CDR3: TGTGCCAGCAGTCTTACACCCGACGACAGTAAGAACACCGGGGAGCTGTTTTTT.

Here the CDR3 reads CASSLRLSGSSPLHF. CDR3 nucleotide sequence: TGTGCCAGCAGCTTGAGGTTGAGTGGGAGTTCACCCCTCCACTTT. V and J are TRBV5-6 and TRBJ1-6; D remains ambiguous. The CDR3 is made up of 15 amino acids. The ends were cut back, 1 base at V and 9 bases at J, with 14 bases in the middle. Germline lookup yields CDR1 SGHDT and CDR2 YYEEEE.

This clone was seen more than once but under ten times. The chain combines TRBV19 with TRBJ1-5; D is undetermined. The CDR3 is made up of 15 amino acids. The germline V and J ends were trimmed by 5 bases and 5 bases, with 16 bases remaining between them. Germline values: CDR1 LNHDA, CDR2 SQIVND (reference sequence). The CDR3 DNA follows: TGTGCCAGTAGTGTTGGCAGGTTAACGGATCAGCCCCAGCATTTT. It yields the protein CASSVGRLTDQPQHF.

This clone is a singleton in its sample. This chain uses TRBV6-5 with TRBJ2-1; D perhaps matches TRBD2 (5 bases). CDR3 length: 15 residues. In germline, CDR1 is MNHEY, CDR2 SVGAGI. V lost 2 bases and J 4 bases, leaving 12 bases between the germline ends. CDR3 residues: CASSYGPGGYNEQFF. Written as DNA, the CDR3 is TGTGCCAGCAGTTACGGGCCAGGCGGGTACAATGAGCAGTTCTTC.

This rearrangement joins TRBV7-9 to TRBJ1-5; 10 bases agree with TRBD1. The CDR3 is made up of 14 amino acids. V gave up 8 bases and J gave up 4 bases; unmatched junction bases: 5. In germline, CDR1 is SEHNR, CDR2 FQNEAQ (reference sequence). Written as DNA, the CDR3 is TGTGCCAGCTCCCGACAGGGGGCTAATCAGCCCCAGCATTTT. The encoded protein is CASSRQGANQPQHF.

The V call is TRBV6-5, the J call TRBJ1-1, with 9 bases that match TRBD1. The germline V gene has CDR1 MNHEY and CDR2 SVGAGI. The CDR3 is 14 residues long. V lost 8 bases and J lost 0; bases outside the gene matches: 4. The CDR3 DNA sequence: TGTGCCAGCGCGGGACAGGGAATGAACACTGAAGCTTTCTTT. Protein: CASAGQGMNTEAFF.

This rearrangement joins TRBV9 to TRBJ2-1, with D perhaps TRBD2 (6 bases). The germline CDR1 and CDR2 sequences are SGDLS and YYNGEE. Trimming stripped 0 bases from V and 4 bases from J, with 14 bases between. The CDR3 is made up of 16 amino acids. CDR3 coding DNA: TGTGCCAGCAGCGTAGTCCCCAGGGCGGGGTACAATGAGCAGTTCTTC. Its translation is CASSVVPRAGYNEQFF.